This T cell receptor (beta chain) was observed in a study of OX40 agonist ivuxolimab in advanced cancers. Sequencing used immunoSEQ multiplex PCR; TCRdb keeps in-frame clones, though not all of them. In the table there are 45,000 to 55,000 clones, about 85% of which are singletons. Study-level results: In general, CD8+ T cells held more expanded clones than CD4+ did, on average.

Trimming left V 3 bases short and J 4 bases short, with 15 bases between. The CDR3 totals 15 residues. In germline, CDR1 is SGHRS, CDR2 YFSETQ. As concerns this clone: Its antigen is unknown.

The sequencing used CD4+ or CD8+ T cells sorted from blood, collected in a trial of the OX40 agonist ivuxolimab. V usage is TRBV5-1 and J usage is TRBJ2-3; D is perhaps TRBD2 (7 bases). This TCR came from an adult with an advanced solid tumor such as melanoma, head and neck, liver or kidney cancer. CDR3 nucleotides: TGCGCCAGCAGCTCTTCAAGGGGGGGCCCAGATACGCAGTATTTT. It specifies CASSSSRGGPDTQYF.